This T cell receptor (beta chain) was captured by sequencing in a study of molecular identifiers for immune sequencing clone quantification. Study results and limitations: A single cell's spiked Jurkat TCR RNA was reportedly detectable among fewer than 1.1 million naive cells. It was shown that clones above 20 RNA copies held over 98% of effector molecules, but under 1% in naive cells.

The CDR3 is made up of 12 amino acids. Trimming left V 3 bases short and J 5 bases short, with 7 bases between. For bulk TCR libraries, previously described methods and listed TCR primers were used. MiXCR was run by TCRdb on the PCR reads, yielding one entry per CDR3 protein. This table holds 460,000 or so distinct CDR3 sequences, 25% found once. This clonotype was counted at least ten times. Its specificity is not known. Each library that profiled naive CD8 cells came from roughly 20,000 to 1,000,000 sorted cells with 10%, 30% or 50% RNA. The receptor was derived from a human donor in good health. Some libraries in this study had Jurkat cell RNA spiked in. This rearrangement joins TRBV12-3 or TRBV12-4 to TRBJ2-5; a possible D gene is TRBD2 (6 bases). The sample was naive CD8+ T cells from blood, with Jurkat cell RNA spiked in. The subset: FACS-sorted CD8+CD4-CCR7+CD45RA+ naive T cells. CDR3: CASSFGGETQYF. DNA for the CDR3: TGTGCCAGCAGTTTTGGAGGGGAGACCCAGTACTTC.